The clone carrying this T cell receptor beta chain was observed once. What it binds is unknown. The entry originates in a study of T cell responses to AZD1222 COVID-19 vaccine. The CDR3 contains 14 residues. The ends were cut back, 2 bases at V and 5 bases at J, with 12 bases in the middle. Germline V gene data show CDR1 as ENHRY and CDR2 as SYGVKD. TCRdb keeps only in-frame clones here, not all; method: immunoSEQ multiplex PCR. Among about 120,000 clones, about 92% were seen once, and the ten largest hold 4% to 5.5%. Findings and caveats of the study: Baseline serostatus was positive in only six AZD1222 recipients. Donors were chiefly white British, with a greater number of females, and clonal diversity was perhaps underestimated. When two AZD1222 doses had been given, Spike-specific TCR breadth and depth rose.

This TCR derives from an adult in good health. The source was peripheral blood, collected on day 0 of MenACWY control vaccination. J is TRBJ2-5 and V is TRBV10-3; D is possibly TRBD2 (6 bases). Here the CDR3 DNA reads TGTGCCATCAGTGAGCCTCCGGGACTGGAGACCCAGTACTTC. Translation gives CAISEPPGLETQYF.